The 5 T cell receptor beta chains listed next were all sequenced from one sample in a study of blood T cells in healthy people across ages. The second PCR ran roughly 6 to 11 cycles with a sample-barcoded 5' primer and J-beta primers. MiXCR, run by TCRdb on the 5' RACE reads, gives a single entry per CDR3 protein. The sample shows about 1,400,000 distinct CDR3 sequences, 45% to 70% of them seen only once. The sequencing input was blood. These receptor sequences come from a man aged 18 to 30 in good health.

V gene TRBV14 combines with J gene TRBJ1-1, with D perhaps TRBD1 (5 bases). CDR1 and CDR2 (germline): SGHDN, FVKESK. This CDR3 region has 16 residues. V was trimmed by 1 base and J by 6 bases, leaving 18 bases between them. For the CDR3, the DNA is TGTGCCAGCAGCCAAGTTGGGGGGGTCCCTATATCTGAAGCTTTCTTT. This translates into CASSQVGGVPISEAFF. Using reference TRBV14 and TRBJ1-1 for the parts outside the CDR3, the full variable domain is EAGVTQFPSHSVIEKGQTVTLRCDPISGHDNLYWYRRVMGKEIKFLLHFVKESKQDESGMPNNRFLAERTGGTYSTLKVQPAELEDSGVYFCASSQVGGVPISEAFFGQGTRLTVV.

The chain recombines TRBV7-9 with TRBJ1-2; D perhaps matches TRBD1 (6 bases). V lost 6 bases and J lost 4, with 18 bases in between. This CDR3 is 15 amino acids long. Germline CDR1 is SEHNR and CDR2 is FQNEAQ (reference sequence). The CDR3 loop reads CASSHVPGHIYGYTF. The CDR3 region has the DNA TGTGCCAGCAGTCACGTACCGGGACATATCTATGGCTACACCTTC.

This clonotype was found a few times. The V and J genes are TRBV3-1 and TRBJ2-1; D possibly corresponds to TRBD1 (5 bases). Per germline, CDR1 LGHDT and CDR2 YNNKEL (reference sequence). This CDR3 spans 14 amino acids. Between the trimmed V and J ends, which lost 3 bases and 10 bases, there was a span of 16 bases. CDR3 protein: CASSQGDSSYEQFF. CDR3 sequence (DNA): TGTGCCAGCAGCCAGGGCGACAGCTCCTACGAGCAGTTCTTC.

V gene TRBV29-1 combines with J gene TRBJ2-7; possible D gene TRBD1, 6 bases. Looked up from germline, CDR1 is SQVTM and CDR2 is ANQGSEA. Deletions cut 5 bases from V and 4 bases from J, with 18 bases between. The CDR3 covers 14 residues. The CDR3 here is CSVSPLSGQYEQYF. The DNA of the CDR3 is TGCAGCGTTTCACCCCTGTCCGGACAGTACGAGCAGTACTTC.

The chain recombines TRBV30 with TRBJ1-2, with TRBD1 matching over 8 bases. The trim removed 5 bases at V and 2 bases at J, leaving 7 bases unmatched. Germline V gene sequence: CDR1 GTSNPN, CDR2 SVGIG (reference sequence). The CDR3 totals 14 residues. CDR3 sequence: CAWEPDRANYGYTF. As DNA, the CDR3 is TGTGCCTGGGAGCCGGACAGGGCCAACTATGGCTACACCTTC.